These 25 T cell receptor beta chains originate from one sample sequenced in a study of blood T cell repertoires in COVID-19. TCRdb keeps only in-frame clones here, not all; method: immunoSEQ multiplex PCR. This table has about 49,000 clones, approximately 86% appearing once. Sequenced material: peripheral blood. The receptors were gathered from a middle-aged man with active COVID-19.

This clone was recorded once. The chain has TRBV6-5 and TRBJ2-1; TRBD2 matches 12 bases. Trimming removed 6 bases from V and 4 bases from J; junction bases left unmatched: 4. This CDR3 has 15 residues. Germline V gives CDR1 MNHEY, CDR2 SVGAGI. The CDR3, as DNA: TGTGCCAGCAGCATACTAGCGGGGGGATACAATGAGCAGTTCTTC. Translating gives CASSILAGGYNEQFF.

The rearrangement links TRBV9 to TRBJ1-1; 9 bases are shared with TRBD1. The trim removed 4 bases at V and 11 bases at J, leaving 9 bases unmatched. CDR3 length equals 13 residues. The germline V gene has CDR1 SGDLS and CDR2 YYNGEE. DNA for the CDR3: TGTGCCAGCAGCCCACAGGGGGCGGATTGGGCTTTCTTT. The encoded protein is CASSPQGADWAFF. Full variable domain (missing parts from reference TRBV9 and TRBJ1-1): DSGVTQTPKHLITATGQRVTLRCSPRSGDLSVYWYQQSLDQGLQFLIQYYNGEERAKGNILERFSAQQFPDLHSELNLSSLELGDSALYFCASSPQGADWAFFGQGTRLTVV.

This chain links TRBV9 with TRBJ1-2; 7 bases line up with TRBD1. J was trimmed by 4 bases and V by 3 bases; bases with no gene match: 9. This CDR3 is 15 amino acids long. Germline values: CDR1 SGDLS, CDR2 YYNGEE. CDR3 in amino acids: CASSATRDRSYGYTF. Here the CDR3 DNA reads TGTGCCAGCAGCGCGACCCGGGACAGATCCTATGGCTACACCTTC.

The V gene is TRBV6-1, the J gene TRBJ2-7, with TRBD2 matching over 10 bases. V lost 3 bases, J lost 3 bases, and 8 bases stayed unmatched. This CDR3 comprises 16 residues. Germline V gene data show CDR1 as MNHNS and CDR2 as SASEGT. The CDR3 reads CASSDLVAGGVYEQYF. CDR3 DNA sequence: TGTGCCAGCAGTGATCTAGTAGCGGGAGGCGTCTACGAGCAGTACTTC.

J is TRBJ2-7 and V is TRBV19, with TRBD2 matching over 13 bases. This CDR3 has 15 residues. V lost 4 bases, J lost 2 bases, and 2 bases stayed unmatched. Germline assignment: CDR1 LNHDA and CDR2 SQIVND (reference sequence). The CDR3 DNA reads TGTGCCAGTAGTAAGGGACTAGCGGGAACCTACGAGCAGTACTTC. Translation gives CASSKGLAGTYEQYF.

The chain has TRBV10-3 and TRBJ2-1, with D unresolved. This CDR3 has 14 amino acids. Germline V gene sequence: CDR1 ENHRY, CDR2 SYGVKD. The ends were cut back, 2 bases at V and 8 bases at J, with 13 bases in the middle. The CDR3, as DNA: TGTGCCATCAGTGAGGGTCCGGAGTATCATGAGCAGTTCTTC. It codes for CAISEGPEYHEQFF.

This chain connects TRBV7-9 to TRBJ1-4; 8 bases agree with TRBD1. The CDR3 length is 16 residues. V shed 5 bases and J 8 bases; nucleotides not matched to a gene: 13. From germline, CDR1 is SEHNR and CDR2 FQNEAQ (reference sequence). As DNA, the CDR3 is TGTGCCAGCAGCCCAGGAGGACAGGGTTTGCAAGAAAAACTGTTTTTT. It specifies CASSPGGQGLQEKLFF.

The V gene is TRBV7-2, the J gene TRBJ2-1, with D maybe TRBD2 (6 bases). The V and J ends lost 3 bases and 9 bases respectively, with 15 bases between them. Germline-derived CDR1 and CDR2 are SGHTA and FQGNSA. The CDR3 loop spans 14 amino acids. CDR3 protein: CASSFPAGRGEQFF. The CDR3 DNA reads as TGTGCCAGCAGCTTTCCAGCGGGCCGCGGTGAGCAGTTCTTC.

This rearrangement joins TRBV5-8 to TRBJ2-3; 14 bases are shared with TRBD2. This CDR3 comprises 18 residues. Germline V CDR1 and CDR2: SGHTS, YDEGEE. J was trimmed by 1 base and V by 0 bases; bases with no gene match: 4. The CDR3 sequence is CASSLGLAGGPRTDTQYF. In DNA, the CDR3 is TGTGCCAGCAGCTTGGGACTAGCGGGAGGGCCCCGCACAGATACGCAGTATTTT. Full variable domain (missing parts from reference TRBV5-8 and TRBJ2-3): EAGVTQSPTHLIKTRGQQATLRCSPISGHTSVYWYQQALGLGLQFLLWYDEGEERNRGNFPPRFSGRQFPNYSSELNVNALELEDSALYLCASSLGLAGGPRTDTQYFGPGTRLTVL.

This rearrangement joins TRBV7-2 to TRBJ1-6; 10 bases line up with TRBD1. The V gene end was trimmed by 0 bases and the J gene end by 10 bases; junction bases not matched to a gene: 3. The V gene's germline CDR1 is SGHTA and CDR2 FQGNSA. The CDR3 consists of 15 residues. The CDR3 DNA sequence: TGTGCCAGCAGCTTAGCGGGACAGGGGAGGTCACCCCTCCACTTT. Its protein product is CASSLAGQGRSPLHF.

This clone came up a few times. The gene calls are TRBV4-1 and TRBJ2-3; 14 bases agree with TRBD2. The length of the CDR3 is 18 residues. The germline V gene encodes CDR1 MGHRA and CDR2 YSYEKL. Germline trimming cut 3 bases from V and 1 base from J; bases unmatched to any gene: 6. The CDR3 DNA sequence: TGCGCCAGCAGCCAGGCCGGGACTAGCGGGAGACGCACAGATACGCAGTATTTT. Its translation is CASSQAGTSGRRTDTQYF.

The CDR3 nucleotides are TGTGCCAGCAGTGTAGTAGGGACTAGTCTAGCGGCCCAGTACTTC. Its translation is CASSVVGTSLAAQYF. The chain couples TRBV25-1 to TRBJ2-5; 8 positions match TRBD2. From germline, CDR1 is MGHDK and CDR2 SYGVNS. This CDR3 region has 15 residues. Trimming removed 4 bases from V and 9 bases from J; junction bases left unmatched: 13.

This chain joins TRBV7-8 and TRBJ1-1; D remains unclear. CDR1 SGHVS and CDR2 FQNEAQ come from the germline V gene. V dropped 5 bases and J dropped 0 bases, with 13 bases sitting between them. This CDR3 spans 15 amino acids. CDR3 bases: TGTGCCAGCAGCCAGGCCCGGGAGATGAACACTGAAGCTTTCTTT. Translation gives CASSQAREMNTEAFF.

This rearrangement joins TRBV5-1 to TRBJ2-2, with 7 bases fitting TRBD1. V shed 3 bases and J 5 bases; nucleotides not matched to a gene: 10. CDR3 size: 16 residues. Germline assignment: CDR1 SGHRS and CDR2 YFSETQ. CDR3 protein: CASSYPGTDFTGELFF. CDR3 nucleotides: TGCGCCAGCAGCTACCCAGGGACAGACTTTACCGGGGAGCTGTTTTTT.

DNA for the CDR3: TGTGCCAGCAGCCCCCGACCGACAGGGAGGGGCTACACCTTC. Its translation is CASSPRPTGRGYTF. This sequence joins TRBV3-1 (or the pseudogene TRBV3-2) and TRBJ1-2; 7 bases match TRBD1. In germline, CDR1 is LGHDT, CDR2 YNNKEL (reference sequence). Trimming took 4 bases from V and 8 from J; bases not matched to a gene: 10. The CDR3 spans 14 residues.

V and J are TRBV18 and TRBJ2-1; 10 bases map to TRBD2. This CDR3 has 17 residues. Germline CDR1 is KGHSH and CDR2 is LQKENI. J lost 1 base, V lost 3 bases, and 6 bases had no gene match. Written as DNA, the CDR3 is TGTGCCAGCTCACCCCTAGCGGGAGCGGTATCCTACAATGAGCAGTTCTTC. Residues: CASSPLAGAVSYNEQFF.

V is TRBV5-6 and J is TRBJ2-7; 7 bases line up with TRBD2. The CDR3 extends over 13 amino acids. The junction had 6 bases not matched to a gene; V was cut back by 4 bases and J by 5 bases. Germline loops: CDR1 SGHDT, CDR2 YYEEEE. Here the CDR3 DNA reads TGTGCCAGCAGCGCGGGGAGGGGAGACGAGCAGTACTTC. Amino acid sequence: CASSAGRGDEQYF.

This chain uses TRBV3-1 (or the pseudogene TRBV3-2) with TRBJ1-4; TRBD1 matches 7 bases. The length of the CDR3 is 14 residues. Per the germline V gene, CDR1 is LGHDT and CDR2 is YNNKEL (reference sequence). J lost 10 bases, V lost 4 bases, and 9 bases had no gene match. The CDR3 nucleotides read TGTGCCAGCAGCCTAGGAACAGGGGATGGAAAACTGTTTTTT. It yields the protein CASSLGTGDGKLFF.

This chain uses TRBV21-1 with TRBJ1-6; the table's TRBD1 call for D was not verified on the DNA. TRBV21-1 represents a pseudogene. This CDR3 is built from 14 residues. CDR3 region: CASSNRTVYSPLHF. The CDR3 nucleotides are TGTGCCAGCAGCAATAGGACAGTTTATTCACCCCTCCACTTT.

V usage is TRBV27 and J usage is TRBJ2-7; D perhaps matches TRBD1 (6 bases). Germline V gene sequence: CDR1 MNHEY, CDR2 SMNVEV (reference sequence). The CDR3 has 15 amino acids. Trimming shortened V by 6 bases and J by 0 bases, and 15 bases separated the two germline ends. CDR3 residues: CASSVADSASYEQYF. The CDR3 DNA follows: TGTGCCAGCAGCGTCGCGGACAGTGCCTCCTACGAGCAGTACTTC.

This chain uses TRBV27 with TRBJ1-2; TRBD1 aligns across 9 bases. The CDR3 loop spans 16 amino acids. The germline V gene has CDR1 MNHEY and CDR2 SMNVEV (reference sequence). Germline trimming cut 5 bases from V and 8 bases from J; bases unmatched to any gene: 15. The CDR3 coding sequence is TGTGCCAGCAGTCAGGGGACAGGGTTATCGGGACGGGGCTACACCTTC. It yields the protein CASSQGTGLSGRGYTF.

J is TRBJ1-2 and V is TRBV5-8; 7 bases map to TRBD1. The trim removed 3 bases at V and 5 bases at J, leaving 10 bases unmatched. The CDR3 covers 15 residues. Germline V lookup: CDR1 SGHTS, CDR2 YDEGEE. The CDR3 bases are TGTGCCAGCAGCTCGGAAACCGGGACAGTTTATGGCTACACCTTC. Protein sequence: CASSSETGTVYGYTF.

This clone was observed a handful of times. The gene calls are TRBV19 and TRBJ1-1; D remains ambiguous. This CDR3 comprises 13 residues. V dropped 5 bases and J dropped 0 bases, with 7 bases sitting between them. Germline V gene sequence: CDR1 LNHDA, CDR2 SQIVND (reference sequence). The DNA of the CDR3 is TGTGCCAGTAGTTCGTATATGAACACTGAAGCTTTCTTT. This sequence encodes CASSSYMNTEAFF.

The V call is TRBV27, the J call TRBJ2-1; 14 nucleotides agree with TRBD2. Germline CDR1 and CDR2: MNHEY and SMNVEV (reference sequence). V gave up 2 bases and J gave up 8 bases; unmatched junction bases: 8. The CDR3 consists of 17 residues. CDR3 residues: CASSLRGLAGEVDEQFF. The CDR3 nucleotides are TGTGCCAGCAGTTTACGGGGACTAGCGGGAGAAGTGGATGAGCAGTTCTTC.

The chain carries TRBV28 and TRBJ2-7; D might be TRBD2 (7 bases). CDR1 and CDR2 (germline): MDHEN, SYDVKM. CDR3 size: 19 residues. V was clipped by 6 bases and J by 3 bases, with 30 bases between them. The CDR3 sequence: CASSPKRKRGGLRDYEQYF. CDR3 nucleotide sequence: TGTGCCAGCAGCCCCAAGCGGAAAAGAGGGGGACTAAGGGACTACGAGCAGTACTTC.